The TCR beta chain under discussion was sequenced for a study of T cell responses to AZD1222 COVID-19 vaccine. Assay used: immunoSEQ multiplex PCR; TCRdb lists only in-frame clones, some missing. This repertoire shows 140,000 or so clones, 86% found once; its top ten account for 5% to 5.5%. Germline V gene data show CDR1 as SGHTS and CDR2 as YDEGEE. Trimming removed 1 base from V and 6 bases from J; junction bases left unmatched: 4. This CDR3 is 14 amino acids long. The sample in question was peripheral blood, obtained 28 days after the second AZD1222 dose. The genes are TRBV5-8 and TRBJ2-3, with 8 nucleotides matching TRBD2. This TCR was sampled from an adult who received the AZD1222 COVID-19 vaccine. The CDR3 region is CASSLRGGPDTQYF. The CDR3 DNA follows: TGTGCCAGCAGCTTGCGGGGGGGGCCTGATACGCAGTATTTT.